The sequence of this T cell receptor beta chain was determined in a study of blood T cell repertoires in COVID-19. Profiled with immunoSEQ multiplex PCR; TCRdb holds only in-frame clones, not every one. This table holds about 250,000 clones, approximately 83% found once. Residents of under 25 US areas, aged about 18 to 95 years, made up the participants. The CDR3 consists of 14 residues. The germline V gene has CDR1 SGHVS and CDR2 FQNEAQ. Trimming cost V 0 bases and J 7 bases, with 12 bases left between them. The sample was PBMCs or T cells enriched from blood (not recorded which). The TCR was taken from a woman aged 30 to 39 who had recovered from COVID-19. The V call is TRBV7-8, the J call TRBJ1-1; a possible D gene is TRBD1 (6 bases). The CDR3 nucleotides read TGTGCCAGCAGCTTAGCGGCGGGGGGCGATGAAGCTTTCTTT. This encodes CASSLAAGGDEAFF.